This TCR beta chain appears in the sequencing data of a study of beta chain features in type 1 diabetes. Study-wide points: Type 1 diabetes patients had moderately but significantly shorter TCRB CDR3s in all four CD4+ subsets.

The V gene end was trimmed by 0 bases and the J gene end by 3 bases; junction bases not matched to a gene: 7. This CDR3 has 15 amino acids. Germline-derived CDR1 and CDR2 are GTSNPN and SVGIG (reference sequence). Note on this clone: What it recognizes is unknown.

Of the isolated RNA, all was reverse transcribed, and so the sequenced material was expressed TCRB transcripts. The data were produced by immunoSEQ multiplex PCR, yet TCRdb's version contains in-frame clones alone and is incomplete. The data show 150,000 to 200,000 clones, about 63% seen once. Material for sequencing was naive CD4+ T cells from blood. The clonotype comes from a young man with type 1 diabetes. V is TRBV30 and J is TRBJ2-5; TRBD1 matches at 7 bases. Written as DNA, the CDR3 is TGTGCCTGGAGTGTATGGGGTACAGGGGAAGAGACCCAGTACTTC. It translates to CAWSVWGTGEETQYF. Variable domain in full (rest from reference TRBV30 and TRBJ2-5): SQTIHQWPATLVQPVGSPLSLECTVEGTSNPNLYWYRQAAGRGLQLLFYSVGIGQISSEVPQNLSASRPQDRQFILSSKKLLLSDSGFYLCAWSVWGTGEETQYFGPGTRLLVL.